This T cell receptor (beta chain) was recovered during a study of CD8 T cell repertoires and HIV-1 epitope variants. The overall study: Twenty-five autologous and known Gag and Nef epitope variant peptides each stimulated T cells separately. Epitopes were three Gag families plus Nef HW9 and YT9.

Data came from immunoSEQ multiplex PCR; TCRdb stores just in-frame clones and leaves some out. The sample has some 4,900 clones, around 61% seen once. The CDR3 runs 13 residues. Deletions cut 4 bases from V and 9 bases from J, with 13 bases between. Concerning this clone: Its cognate antigen is unknown.

Source material: cultured CD8+ T cells derived from PBMCs. This chain links TRBV7-1 with TRBJ2-1; D not certain. TRBV7-1 is an open reading frame, and its role is uncertain. This receptor was obtained from a male donor with HIV. The CDR3 DNA reads TGTGCCAGCAGCTTAGACGGTGCCAGTGAGCAGTTCTTC. Translation: CASSLDGASEQFF.